The present entry profiles one TCR beta chain with its context. Its specificity is unknown. Germline V CDR1 and CDR2: MGHRA, YSYEKL. V lost 0 bases and J lost 0, with 18 bases in between. This CDR3 comprises 19 residues. Primers: 60 Vbeta forward and 13 Jbeta reverse. Clones were sequenced by immunoSEQ multiplex PCR, and TCRdb holds only the in-frame ones, with some missing. The sample carries 250,000 to 350,000 clones, 80% recorded once. This sample was included in a study of cytomegalovirus exposure and HLA in healthy donors. General observations from the study: Sequencing likely caused a cluster of highly shared sequence variants.

The rearrangement uses TRBV4-1 and TRBJ1-3, with unresolved D. Sequencing was carried out using PBMCs. This receptor was identified in a girl aged 2-9 years in good health and CMV-seronegative. CDR3 DNA: TGCGCCAGCAGCCAAGAAGGTCAGCAGCACTATTACTCTGGAAACACCATATATTTT. Translating it yields CASSQEGQQHYYSGNTIYF.